Listed here are 22 T cell receptor beta chains from one sample, sequenced in a study of T cell clonotyping in hematopoietic cell transplantation. The method was immunoSEQ multiplex PCR; TCRdb's version includes in-frame clones alone and lacks a portion of them. The data hold approximately 7,200 clones, with 70% to 90% observed a single time. The sample consisted of PBMCs, taken 30 days after allogeneic stem cell transplant. The receptors stem from a female patient between 50 and 60 years old who had an allogeneic stem cell transplant from an unrelated donor, so the T cells may come from the graft donor. Some clones in this sample may be carry-over from other donors' samples.

This chain connects TRBV7-6 to TRBJ1-2; perhaps TRBD1 as D (6 bases). This CDR3 spans 15 amino acids. V lost 1 base and J lost 8, with 17 bases in between. CDR1 is SGHVS and CDR2 is FNYEAQ in the germline V gene. The chain's CDR3 is CASSLDGGGLEGYTF. The CDR3 DNA follows: TGTGCCAGCAGCTTAGATGGAGGGGGGCTTGAAGGCTACACCTTC.

The chain recombines TRBV2 with TRBJ1-1; the match to TRBD1 covers 9 bases. CDR1 is SNHLY, CDR2 FYNNEI, per germline. The CDR3 is 14 residues long. Trimming took 6 bases from V and 4 from J; bases not matched to a gene: 6. The CDR3 DNA is TGTGCCAGCAGAGTGAGACAGGGGGGCACTGAAGCTTTCTTT. Residues: CASRVRQGGTEAFF.

This clone came up once. The rearrangement links TRBV6-5 to TRBJ2-7; 8 bases match TRBD1. This CDR3 has 15 amino acids. The trim removed 0 bases at V and 5 bases at J, leaving 6 bases unmatched. Germline V gene lookup returns CDR1 MNHEY and CDR2 SVGAGI. CDR3 nucleotides: TGTGCCAGCAGTTACTCGAGACAGGGGTCCCACGAGCAGTACTTC. Translation: CASSYSRQGSHEQYF.

The chain combines TRBV4-3 with TRBJ1-1; unclear D gene. V was shortened by 0 bases and J by 4 bases, with 12 bases between the two germline ends. CDR3 size: 15 residues. CDR1 LGHNA and CDR2 YSLEER come from the germline V gene. CDR3 nucleotides: TGCGCCAGCAGCCAAGATAGAGGGTTAAGCACTGAAGCTTTCTTT. It codes for CASSQDRGLSTEAFF.

The chain is built from TRBV7-8 and TRBJ2-7; D gene ambiguous. The CDR3 is 13 residues long. Germline V gives CDR1 SGHVS, CDR2 FQNEAQ. V lost 2 bases to trimming and J lost 3 bases, with 8 bases between them. The CDR3: CASSLHLHYEQYF. As DNA, the CDR3 is TGTGCCAGCAGCTTACATTTACACTACGAGCAGTACTTC.

The chain combines TRBV19 with TRBJ1-4, with D uncertain. Germline V gene sequence: CDR1 LNHDA, CDR2 SQIVND (reference sequence). The CDR3 length is 15 residues. Trimming stripped 6 bases from V and 5 bases from J, with 16 bases between. CDR3 loop: CASRPGGILNEKLFF. The CDR3 bases are TGTGCCAGTAGACCGGGCGGGATCCTAAATGAAAAACTGTTTTTT.

V usage is TRBV4-2 and J usage is TRBJ2-7; D unclear. V gave up 4 bases and J gave up 3 bases, with 13 bases separating them. The CDR3 runs 14 residues. The germline gives CDR1 LGHNA, CDR2 YNFKEQ. The CDR3 region has the DNA TGTGCCAGCAGCCCCCCTTCAGGAGACTACGAGCAGTACTTC. Encoded protein: CASSPPSGDYEQYF.

The chain is built from TRBV2 and TRBJ2-1; a possible D gene is TRBD2 (6 bases). The V gene lost 6 bases and the J gene lost 12 bases, with 18 bases spanning the gap. The germline gives CDR1 SNHLY, CDR2 FYNNEI. This CDR3 has 13 residues. CDR3 nucleotide sequence: TGTGCCAGCAGGGTGATAGCGGCAATACCGCAGTTCTTC. Translated: CASRVIAAIPQFF.

The chain uses TRBV15 and TRBJ2-5; TRBD2 is a possible D gene (7 bases). The J call may be faulty, since TRBJ2-7 better matches the DNA end. CDR1 is LNHNV and CDR2 is YYDKDF in the germline V gene (reference sequence). The CDR3 has 14 amino acids. This CDR3 is CATSRGRGAREQYF. For the CDR3, the DNA is TGTGCCACCAGCAGGGGACGGGGGGCTCGCGAGCAGTACTTC.

The chain has TRBV11-2 and TRBJ1-1; possibly TRBD1 for D (6 bases). Germline values: CDR1 SGHAT, CDR2 FQNNGV. V lost 4 bases, J lost 2 bases, and 14 bases lay in between. The CDR3 loop spans 15 amino acids. CDR3: CASSSFRGLNTEAFF. For the CDR3, the DNA is TGTGCCAGCAGCTCTTTCAGGGGCCTTAACACTGAAGCTTTCTTT. The variable domain in full, completed from reference TRBV11-2 and TRBJ1-1, reads EAGVAQSPRYKIIEKRQSVAFWCNPISGHATLYWYQQILGQGPKLLIQFQNNGVVDDSQLPKDRFSAERLKGVDSTLKIQPAKLEDSAVYLCASSSFRGLNTEAFFGQGTRLTVV.

This chain joins TRBV19 and TRBJ2-5; D possibly corresponds to TRBD1 (5 bases). The ends were cut back, 6 bases at V and 5 bases at J, with 16 bases in the middle. Looked up from germline, CDR1 is LNHDA and CDR2 is SQIVND (reference sequence). The CDR3 loop spans 14 amino acids. The CDR3 reads CASRKASWGETQYF. The DNA for the CDR3 is TGTGCCAGTAGAAAGGCGAGCTGGGGCGAGACCCAGTACTTC.

The chain has TRBV2 and TRBJ2-1; D might be TRBD1 or TRBD2, each matching 5 bases. This CDR3 region has 15 residues. V was trimmed by 5 bases and J by 9 bases, leaving 20 bases between them. Germline V gene lookup returns CDR1 SNHLY and CDR2 FYNNEI. CDR3 sequence reads: CASSPPGTFQSEQFF. The CDR3 DNA follows: TGTGCCAGCAGTCCTCCAGGGACGTTCCAGAGTGAGCAGTTCTTC.

J is TRBJ2-1 and V is TRBV15; 12 bases align to TRBD2. The CDR3 is 15 amino acids. Losses at the gene ends were 6 bases for V and 6 bases for J; bases not matched to a gene: 6. Germline V CDR1 and CDR2: LNHNV, YYDKDF (reference sequence). The CDR3 sequence: CATSPSGRAGNEQFF. The CDR3 nucleotides read TGTGCCACCAGTCCTAGCGGGAGGGCAGGCAATGAGCAGTTCTTC.

J is TRBJ2-1 and V is TRBV6-5; possibly TRBD1 or TRBD2 for D (5 bases each). The CDR3 has 13 residues. Germline V lookup: CDR1 MNHEY, CDR2 SVGAGI. The V end lost 6 bases, the J end lost 4 bases, and 10 bases lay between the germline ends. CDR3 sequence reads: CASRTEGYNEQFF. The CDR3 bases are TGTGCCAGCAGGACAGAGGGTTACAATGAGCAGTTCTTC.

The chain carries TRBV29-1 and TRBJ1-2; TRBD1 is a possible D gene (5 bases). Trimming cost V 7 bases and J 4 bases, with 13 bases left between them. Germline V lookup: CDR1 SQVTM, CDR2 ANQGSEA. The CDR3 has 12 amino acids. CDR3 residues: CSGLTQGYGYTF. The CDR3 DNA reads TGCAGCGGCTTGACTCAGGGCTATGGCTACACCTTC.

V usage is TRBV25-1 and J usage is TRBJ1-6; unclear D gene. V was cut by 8 bases and J by 11 bases, with 19 bases left in between. There are 14 residues in the CDR3. CDR1 and CDR2 (germline): MGHDK, SYGVNS. The CDR3 protein is CASRTSIGSAPLHF. CDR3 DNA: TGTGCCAGCCGCACATCGATTGGGTCGGCACCCCTCCACTTT.

This rearrangement joins TRBV30 to TRBJ2-7; no definite D call. Germline V gene data show CDR1 as GTSNPN and CDR2 as SVGIG (reference sequence). The CDR3 has 12 amino acids. V was shortened by 2 bases and J by 2 bases, with 7 bases between the two germline ends. The CDR3 here is CAWSRSPYEQYF. CDR3 in DNA: TGTGCCTGGAGTAGGTCGCCCTACGAGCAGTACTTC.

The V and J genes are TRBV6-6 and TRBJ2-3; D may be TRBD2 (5 bases). The CDR3 runs 14 residues. Trimming shortened V by 3 bases and J by 1 base, and 8 bases separated the two germline ends. Germline V CDR1 and CDR2: MNHNY, SVGAGI (reference sequence). CDR3 nucleotides: TGTGCCAGCAGTTATGAGGGAGGCACAGATACGCAGTATTTT. It translates to CASSYEGGTDTQYF.

The V call is TRBV7-8, the J call TRBJ1-1; no definite D call. V lost 1 base and J 1 base, leaving 4 bases between the germline ends. The V gene's germline CDR1 is SGHVS and CDR2 FQNEAQ. The CDR3 length is 13 residues. CDR3 coding DNA: TGTGCCAGCAGCTTAGGACAGAACACTGAAGCTTTCTTT. Its translation: CASSLGQNTEAFF. Using reference TRBV7-8 and TRBJ1-1 for the parts outside the CDR3, the full variable domain is GAGVSQSPRYKVAKRGQDVALRCDPISGHVSLFWYQQALGQGPEFLTYFQNEAQLDKSGLPSDRFFAERPEGSVSTLKIQRTQQEDSAVYLCASSLGQNTEAFFGQGTRLTVV.

The chain recombines TRBV2 with TRBJ2-3, with a tentative D call TRBD2 (5 bases). V dropped 6 bases and J dropped 0 bases, with 13 bases sitting between them. Germline V lookup: CDR1 SNHLY, CDR2 FYNNEI. This CDR3 spans 15 amino acids. In DNA, the CDR3 is TGTGCCAGCAGCGAAACTAGGCTTAGCACAGATACGCAGTATTTT. It is translated as CASSETRLSTDTQYF.

The J gene is TRBJ2-5, the V gene TRBV5-1; possibly TRBD2 for D (6 bases). V was shortened by 0 bases and J by 2 bases, with 11 bases between the two germline ends. The V gene's germline CDR1 is SGHRS and CDR2 YFSETQ. The CDR3 is 15 amino acids. CDR3 DNA: TGCGCCAGCAGCTTGGGGAGGGTCCCTCAAGAGACCCAGTACTTC. Translated: CASSLGRVPQETQYF.

The chain links TRBV28 to TRBJ1-1; D possibly corresponds to TRBD1 (6 bases). There are 13 residues in the CDR3. Germline assignment: CDR1 MDHEN and CDR2 SYDVKM. V was trimmed by 8 bases and J by 7 bases, leaving 17 bases between them. CDR3 region: CASGRQEDGEAFF. The CDR3 coding sequence is TGTGCCAGCGGACGACAGGAAGATGGTGAAGCTTTCTTT.